The 27 T cell receptor beta chains reported below all come from one sample, sequenced in a study of regulatory T cells in long-lasting Graves disease. Construction of TCR beta libraries relied on iRepertoire HTBI primers and on Arm-PCR targeting CDR3 regions. From the multiplex PCR reads, TCRdb called clonotypes with MiXCR, one entry per CDR3 protein. Of 440,000 or so distinct CDR3 sequences detected, about a sixth appear once; the ten largest clones hold roughly a tenth. The time point here: newly diagnosed GD, antithyroid drugs for less than 3 months. With RNA extracted from PBMCs as input, the TCR library was made. This sample also belongs to another study, concerning T cells in Graves' hyperthyroidism and ophthalmopathy.

The source was peripheral blood mononuclear cells (PBMCs), collected at new diagnosis, from a patient treated with antithyroid drugs. The receptors come from a woman aged 25 to 39 with Graves disease.

Many counts were recorded for this clonotype. The CDR3 DNA follows: TGTGCCAGCAGTAAGACAGTTCTGGGGCAAGAGACCCAGTACTTC. It yields the protein CASSKTVLGQETQYF. This sequence joins TRBV6-1 and TRBJ2-5; possibly TRBD1 for D (5 bases). CDR3 length equals 15 residues. With 5 bases removed from V and 2 bases from J, the gap between germline ends came to 15 bases. Germline V gene data show CDR1 as MNHNS and CDR2 as SASEGT.

The genes are TRBV18 and TRBJ1-4; D ambiguous. The length of the CDR3 is 12 residues. The V and J ends lost 6 bases and 7 bases respectively, with 9 bases between them. CDR1 and CDR2 from the germline V gene are KGHSH and LQKENI. DNA of the CDR3: TGTGCCAGCTCGGTCCTAGGTGAAAAACTGTTTTTT. Its translation: CASSVLGEKLFF.

This clonotype was detected many times. This CDR3 reads CAISEGGNDYGYTF. The CDR3 DNA sequence: TGTGCCATCAGTGAGGGGGGAAACGACTATGGCTACACCTTC. The J gene is TRBJ1-2, the V gene TRBV10-3; perhaps TRBD1 as D (5 bases). The CDR3 runs to 14 residues. V was trimmed by 2 bases and J by 3 bases, leaving 10 bases between them. The germline V gene encodes CDR1 ENHRY and CDR2 SYGVKD.

V usage is TRBV27 and J usage is TRBJ1-6, with D possibly TRBD1 on 5 matching bases. This CDR3 has 18 amino acids. Germline V gene data show CDR1 as MNHEY and CDR2 as SMNVEV (reference sequence). V dropped 5 bases and J dropped 3 bases, with 20 bases sitting between them. CDR3 sequence (DNA): TGTGCCAGCAGTCCCCAGACAGTACCCTATCTCTATAATTCACCCCTCCACTTT. The encoded protein is CASSPQTVPYLYNSPLHF.

The V and J genes are TRBV7-2 and TRBJ2-5; the D gene is possibly TRBD1 (6 bases). The CDR3 runs to 13 residues. Between the trimmed V and J ends, which lost 5 bases and 2 bases, there was a span of 9 bases. CDR1 SGHTA and CDR2 FQGNSA come from the germline V gene. Here the CDR3 DNA reads TGTGCCAGCAGCGGACAGACACAAGAGACCCAGTACTTC. It yields the protein CASSGQTQETQYF.

This clonotype was observed at least ten times. The rearrangement links TRBV6-5 to TRBJ2-7; D gene ambiguous. This CDR3 region has 14 residues. CDR1 is MNHEY, CDR2 SVGAGI, per germline. Trimming took off 2 bases at V and 2 bases at J, with 10 bases between the two ends. CDR3 nucleotides: TGTGCCAGCAGTTACACGCGTCAAACCTACGAGCAGTACTTC. It codes for CASSYTRQTYEQYF.

The chain recombines TRBV11-2 with TRBJ1-2, with unresolved D. The CDR3 spans 15 residues. Trimming took off 0 bases at V and 4 bases at J, with 12 bases between the two ends. Germline V gene sequence: CDR1 SGHAT, CDR2 FQNNGV. CDR3 in amino acids: CASSLDGARVYGYTF. Written as DNA, the CDR3 is TGTGCCAGCAGCTTAGATGGAGCCAGAGTCTATGGCTACACCTTC.

The chain combines TRBV2 with TRBJ2-1; 7 bases are a match to TRBD2. J was trimmed by 6 bases and V by 7 bases; bases with no gene match: 12. CDR3 length: 15 residues. CDR1 is SNHLY, CDR2 FYNNEI, per germline. The DNA of the CDR3 is TGTGCCAGCACCGCGGGGGTTTCATCCGGCAATGAGCAGTTCTTC. It encodes CASTAGVSSGNEQFF.

Note on this clonotype: With a much larger clone just one base away, this may be a read error. The DNA for the CDR3 is TGTGTCACCAGCGGGAGATACAATGAGCAGTTCTTC. Translation: CVTSGRYNEQFF. The chain uses TRBV6-1 and TRBJ2-1, with 8 bases aligning to TRBD2. The CDR3 has 12 amino acids. The germline gives CDR1 MNHNS, CDR2 SASEGT.

In its sample, this clonotype was seen a few times. For the CDR3, the DNA is TGTGCCAGTAGTATCCGCCTAGCGGGACAATATCGGAACGAGCAGTACTTC. This gives the protein CASSIRLAGQYRNEQYF. The gene calls are TRBV19 and TRBJ2-7; 9 bases are shared with TRBD2. The CDR3 is 17 residues long. The V segment lost 3 bases and the J segment 5 bases; nucleotides outside the gene matches: 14. CDR1 and CDR2 from the germline V gene are LNHDA and SQIVND (reference sequence).

The V and J genes are TRBV11-2 and TRBJ1-6; tentative D call: TRBD1 (6 bases). Germline CDR1 is SGHAT and CDR2 is FQNNGV. Trimming shortened V by 8 bases and J by 13 bases, and 27 bases separated the two germline ends. CDR3 length equals 16 residues. The CDR3 reads CASASIGAGSRGPLHF. The DNA for the CDR3 is TGTGCCAGCGCCTCCATCGGGGCAGGCTCGAGGGGGCCCCTCCACTTT.

This clonotype was seen at least ten times. DNA of the CDR3: TGTGCCAGCAGTTTCACACTCTACGAGCAGTACTTC. It translates to CASSFTLYEQYF. The rearrangement links TRBV12-3 or TRBV12-4 to TRBJ2-7; D not certain. The CDR3 length is 12 residues. V lost 3 bases and J lost 3, with 6 bases in between.

This rearrangement joins TRBV20-1 to TRBJ2-7; D not certain. Trimming removed 6 bases from V and 3 bases from J, with 9 bases in between. Per the germline V gene, CDR1 is DFQATT and CDR2 is SNEGSKA (reference sequence). CDR3 length equals 11 residues. CDR3 nucleotides: TGCAGTGCCCGTGGCTTCTACGAGCAGTACTTC. As protein: CSARGFYEQYF.

This clonotype was counted between two and nine times. This sequence joins TRBV27 and TRBJ2-2, with 8 positions matching TRBD1. The length of the CDR3 is 15 residues. The germline CDR1 and CDR2 sequences are MNHEY and SMNVEV (reference sequence). V lost 2 bases to trimming and J lost 4 bases; unmatched junction nucleotides: 3. CDR3 protein: CASSLRQGFTGELFF. The CDR3 DNA reads as TGTGCCAGCAGTTTAAGACAGGGGTTCACCGGGGAGCTGTTTTTT.

V usage is TRBV10-3 and J usage is TRBJ2-7; a possible D gene is TRBD2 (6 bases). V was clipped by 3 bases and J by 2 bases, with 11 bases between them. The CDR3 contains 14 residues. Germline V gene lookup returns CDR1 ENHRY and CDR2 SYGVKD. The CDR3 spells CAISEQAGPYEQYF. CDR3 nucleotide sequence: TGTGCCATCAGTGAACAGGCGGGACCCTACGAGCAGTACTTC.

This clonotype was counted ten times or more. The genes are TRBV15 and TRBJ1-4, with D tentatively TRBD1 (5 bases). CDR3 size: 18 residues. Trimming left V 0 bases short and J 8 bases short, with 22 bases between. Germline V gene lookup returns CDR1 LNHNV and CDR2 YYDKDF (reference sequence). The CDR3 sequence: CATSRDFPPTVRDEKLFF. The CDR3 nucleotides are TGTGCCACCAGCAGAGATTTCCCCCCAACGGTGCGGGACGAAAAACTGTTTTTT.

This clonotype was observed a few times. The V gene is TRBV28, the J gene TRBJ1-2; maybe TRBD1 (6 bases). The CDR3 extends over 16 amino acids. V shed 4 bases and J shed 2 bases, with 17 bases lying between them. Germline loops: CDR1 MDHEN, CDR2 SYDVKM. The CDR3 reads CASSSESVGGNYGYTF. The DNA of the CDR3 is TGTGCCAGCAGTTCGGAGTCCGTTGGGGGCAACTATGGCTACACCTTC.

This clonotype was found many times. The chain carries TRBV6-2 or TRBV6-3 and TRBJ2-7; the D gene is possibly TRBD1 (6 bases). Germline assignment: CDR1 MNHEY and CDR2 SVGEGT. The V and J ends lost 6 bases and 3 bases respectively, with 15 bases between them. The CDR3 has 14 amino acids. The CDR3 region is CASSGQIDHYEQYF. The CDR3 DNA follows: TGTGCCAGCAGCGGACAGATCGATCACTACGAGCAGTACTTC.

This chain links TRBV30 with TRBJ1-5; 9 nucleotides align to TRBD1. This CDR3 has 17 residues. Per germline, CDR1 GTSNPN and CDR2 SVGIG (reference sequence). Trimming at V came to 1 base and at J to 2 bases, leaving 9 bases not matched to a gene. The CDR3, as DNA: TGTGCCTGGAGTGGCCGAGGGGGACAGGGCCGCAATCAGCCCCAGCATTTT. Translated: CAWSGRGGQGRNQPQHF.

The V call is TRBV12-3 or TRBV12-4, the J call TRBJ2-7; no definite D call. V was cut by 6 bases and J by 3 bases, with 12 bases left in between. The CDR3 length is 13 residues. This CDR3 reads CASRYDGDYEQYF. CDR3 coding DNA: TGTGCCAGCAGATACGACGGAGACTACGAGCAGTACTTC.

This clonotype was observed a handful of times. The rearrangement uses TRBV7-9 and TRBJ2-1; 9 nucleotides line up with TRBD2. With V trimmed by 2 bases and J by 4 bases, 6 bases remained unmatched. This CDR3 spans 16 amino acids. Germline values: CDR1 SEHNR, CDR2 FQNEAQ (reference sequence). The CDR3 here is CASSLTSLAGYNEQFF. CDR3 coding DNA: TGTGCCAGCAGCTTAACTAGCCTAGCGGGATACAATGAGCAGTTCTTC.

This clonotype was counted at least ten times. The V and J genes are TRBV11-2 and TRBJ2-6; 10 bases agree with TRBD2. This CDR3 is 18 amino acids long. Trimming removed 2 bases from V and 0 bases from J; junction bases left unmatched: 4. Germline lookup yields CDR1 SGHAT and CDR2 FQNNGV. The CDR3, as DNA: TGTGCCAGCAGCTTAAGACTAGCGGGTAACTCTGGGGCCAACGTCCTGACTTTC. It yields the protein CASSLRLAGNSGANVLTF.

To note about this clonotype: A far larger clone is a single base away, which makes a read error likely. The CDR3 DNA is TGTGCCAGCAGCGTAGCACTAGGGAGGGAGCAGTTCTTC. Encoded protein: CASSVALGREQFF. The rearrangement joins TRBV9 to TRBJ2-3; D may be TRBD2 (6 bases). The end of the DNA aligns better with TRBJ2-1, so the J call may be wrong. Germline assignment: CDR1 SGDLS and CDR2 YYNGEE. CDR3 size: 13 residues.

This clonotype was seen many times. The V and J genes are TRBV6-1 and TRBJ1-2, with D perhaps matching TRBD1 (5 bases). This CDR3 comprises 13 residues. CDR1 MNHNS and CDR2 SASEGT come from the germline V gene. The V gene lost 0 bases and the J gene lost 12 bases, with 14 bases spanning the gap. The CDR3, as DNA: TGTGCCAGCAGTGAAGCGGGGACCGGTGACGACACCTTC. This gives the protein CASSEAGTGDDTF.

This clonotype was picked up many times. The chain combines TRBV5-6 with TRBJ2-3; tentative D call: TRBD2 (6 bases). Germline values: CDR1 SGHDT, CDR2 YYEEEE. This CDR3 region has 16 residues. V was shortened by 3 bases and J by 2 bases, with 16 bases between the two germline ends. The CDR3 coding sequence is TGTGCCAGCAGCTCGGGACTGCTCCCTCACACAGATACGCAGTATTTT. Residues: CASSSGLLPHTDTQYF. Combining the CDR3 with reference TRBV5-6 and TRBJ2-3 gives the whole variable domain DAGVTQSPTHLIKTRGQQVTLRCSPKSGHDTVSWYQQALGQGPQFIFQYYEEEERQRGNFPDRFSGHQFPNYSSELNVNALLLGDSALYLCASSSGLLPHTDTQYFGPGTRLTVL.

In this sample, this clonotype turned up many times. V gene TRBV5-1 combines with J gene TRBJ1-2; the D gene is possibly TRBD1 (5 bases). The CDR3 spans 14 residues. The ends were cut back, 3 bases at V and 0 bases at J, with 9 bases in the middle. Germline V gives CDR1 SGHRS, CDR2 YFSETQ. CDR3 in amino acids: CASSSQGTNYGYTF. The CDR3 DNA is TGCGCCAGCAGCTCGCAGGGAACTAACTATGGCTACACCTTC.

This clonotype has at least ten counts. This chain connects TRBV30 to TRBJ1-1; TRBD1 is a possible D gene (6 bases). Trimming cost V 0 bases and J 4 bases, with 12 bases left between them. CDR1 is GTSNPN, CDR2 SVGIG, per germline (reference sequence). The CDR3 loop spans 14 amino acids. The CDR3 loop reads CAWSVQGTRTEAFF. The CDR3 DNA sequence: TGTGCCTGGAGTGTCCAGGGGACACGCACTGAAGCTTTCTTT.